A selection of T cell receptor beta chains follows, all from one sample in a study of T cell changes during pregnancy in multiple sclerosis. The assay was immunoSEQ multiplex PCR, and TCRdb's table has in-frame clones only and misses some. The profile shows around 68,000 clones, 90% to 95% of them singletons. The starting material was peripheral blood, obtained in the third trimester of pregnancy. Source of these receptors: a female donor in good health, enrolled as a control in a pregnancy study. CDR3s include the opening cysteine and the closing phenylalanine or tryptophan. A D gene is named only where the DNA matches it firmly. Expanded clones are given a class, and other clones once, few, many or no size at all.

d_gene,v_gene,j_gene,abundance,CDR3nt,CDR3aa
-,TRBV10-2,TRBJ1-3,once,TGCGCCAGCAGTTACGACAGGATTAAACCAAGCTCTGGAAACACCATATATTTT,CASSYDRIKPSSGNTIYF
-,TRBV28,TRBJ1-2,-,TGTGCCAGCAGTTCACGGTCCCGCGGCGGCTACACCTTC,CASSSRSRGGYTF
TRBD1,TRBV6-6,TRBJ2-7,once,TGTGCCAGCAGTTACCACAGGGGGGTCGACGAGCAGTACTTC,CASSYHRGVDEQYF
-,TRBV11-2,TRBJ2-3,-,TGTGCCAGCAGCTTAGGGACTTGGCGGGGTGAAACAGATACGCAGTATTTT,CASSLGTWRGETDTQYF
-,TRBV19,TRBJ1-3,-,TGTGCCAGTACCGACTCGACCCTCTCTGGAAACACCATATATTTT,CASTDSTLSGNTIYF
TRBD1,TRBV27,TRBJ1-1,-,TGTGCCAGCAGTTCACAGGGGCTGGTTGGTGGCACTGAAGCTTTCTTT,CASSSQGLVGGTEAFF
TRBD1,TRBV19,TRBJ1-2,-,TGTGCCAGTACTAACACAGGGGTAGATGGCTACACCTTC,CASTNTGVDGYTF
TRBD1,TRBV28,TRBJ1-4,-,TGTGCCAGCAGTCTCCGGACAGGGGGAGGAGAAAAACTGTTTTTT,CASSLRTGGGEKLFF
TRBD1,TRBV6-5,TRBJ1-2,-,TGTGCCAGCAGCCGGAACACCCCGGACAGGGACGGCTACACCTTC,CASSRNTPDRDGYTF
-,TRBV18,TRBJ1-5,-,TGTGCCAGCTCGACCGGGGGTCCCGGCAATCAGCCCCAGCATTTT,CASSTGGPGNQPQHF
TRBD2,TRBV13,TRBJ2-2,-,TGTGCCAGCAGCTTGAGAGGGACTAACCGGGAGCTGTTTTTT,CASSLRGTNRELFF
TRBD1,TRBV5-1,TRBJ2-2,-,TGCGCCACCAGCACCGGACAGGTTCCGAGGGCCACCGGGGAGCTGTTTTTT,CATSTGQVPRATGELFF
-,TRBV6-1,TRBJ1-5,-,TGTGCCAGCAGTGAAGCGGGGAGTGGTAACAATCAGCCCCAGCATTTT,CASSEAGSGNNQPQHF
-,TRBV28,TRBJ2-1,-,TGTGCCAGCAGTTCCCTAGCTGTTGAGCAGTTCTTC,CASSSLAVEQFF
TRBD2,TRBV9,TRBJ2-1,-,TGTGCCAGCAGCCCCCACCCAGCGGGACTCAATGAGCAGTTCTTC,CASSPHPAGLNEQFF
-,TRBV27,TRBJ2-2,-,TGTGCCAGCAGCTTAACAGGAAACACCGGGGAGCTGTTTTTT,CASSLTGNTGELFF
TRBD1,TRBV6-5,TRBJ2-4,few,TGTGCCAGCAGTTACCAAGGGACAGGCATTCAGTACTTC,CASSYQGTGIQYF
TRBD2,TRBV7-3,TRBJ2-5,-,TGTGCCAGCAGTCGGCTAGCGGGGGCGGCCCAAGAGACCCAGTACTTC,CASSRLAGAAQETQYF
-,TRBV4-2,TRBJ2-7,-,TGTGCCAGCAGCCAAGGACAGGACTACGAGCAGTACTTC,CASSQGQDYEQYF
TRBD2,TRBV5-1,TRBJ2-5,-,TGCGCCAGCAGCTTGGGTGGTAGCGGGGACTACAAAGAGACCCAGTACTTC,CASSLGGSGDYKETQYF
TRBD2,TRBV7-8,TRBJ2-3,-,TGTGCCAGCAGTTTTGGGACTAGCGGGGGATCATTGACAGATACGCAGTATTTT,CASSFGTSGGSLTDTQYF
TRBD2,TRBV6-4,TRBJ2-2,-,TGTGCCAGCAGCGCGGGAGACACCGGGGAGCTGTTTTTT,CASSAGDTGELFF
TRBD1,TRBV7-6,TRBJ1-2,-,TGTGCCAGCAGCTTAGAGGCGGGACAGTTCTACGGCTACACCTTC,CASSLEAGQFYGYTF
-,TRBV6-5,TRBJ2-7,-,TGTGCCAGCAGTTACTCAGGGGAACGCTACGAGCAGTACTTC,CASSYSGERYEQYF
-,TRBV19,TRBJ1-3,-,TGTGCCAGTAGTATCAGGGGTCCCGGAAACACCATATATTTT,CASSIRGPGNTIYF
TRBD2,TRBV29-1,TRBJ2-3,-,TGCAGCGTTTTTGGCGGGAGTATGACAGATACGCAGTATTTT,CSVFGGSMTDTQYF
TRBD1,TRBV27,TRBJ2-3,-,TGTGCCAGCAGTTTATACGCCCGGACAGGGTATGCTCACAACACAGATACGCAGTATTTT,CASSLYARTGYAHNTDTQYF
-,TRBV25-1,TRBJ1-2,-,TGTGCCAGCAATTCGGGTTATGGCTACACCTTC,CASNSGYGYTF
-,TRBV7-8,TRBJ1-1,-,TGTGCCAGCAGCTTAGTGGCGGGCTCAATGAACACTGAAGCTTTCTTT,CASSLVAGSMNTEAFF
-,TRBV2,TRBJ2-3,-,TGTGCCAGCAAGGTCCCATCGACGGGTACGCAGTATTTT,CASKVPSTGTQYF
TRBD1,TRBV2,TRBJ2-1,-,TGTGCCAGCAGAACGACAGGGAACTACAATGAGCAGTTCTTC,CASRTTGNYNEQFF
-,TRBV30,TRBJ1-4,-,TGTGCCGGCAACAGGGATGGAGAAAAACTGTTTTTT,CAGNRDGEKLFF
TRBD1,TRBV6-6,TRBJ1-2,once,TGTGCCAGCAGTTACCGGGACAGAAACTATGGCTACACCTTC,CASSYRDRNYGYTF
-,TRBV5-1,TRBJ1-6,-,TGCGCCAGCAGCTTGGTTGGGCCAAGCTCCTATAATTCACCCCTCCACTTT,CASSLVGPSSYNSPLHF
-,TRBV18,TRBJ1-3,-,TGTGCCAGCTCAGCCGCAGGGTTTACTGGAAACACCATATATTTT,CASSAAGFTGNTIYF
TRBD2,TRBV27,TRBJ2-7,-,TGTGCCAGCAGTCGCTCCGCGGGGGGCGGGTACGAGCAGTACTTC,CASSRSAGGGYEQYF
-,TRBV29-1,TRBJ1-2,-,TGCAGCGTTGAAGGGGGGCCAGGGAATGGGTATGGCTACACCTTC,CSVEGGPGNGYGYTF
-,TRBV27,TRBJ2-1,-,TGTGCCAGCAGTTTCCCATCAGGGGGGAGCTCCTACAATGAGCAGTTCTTC,CASSFPSGGSSYNEQFF
TRBD1,TRBV10-3,TRBJ2-7,-,TGTGCCGCCCTGACAGGGACAAACGAGCAGTACTTC,CAALTGTNEQYF
TRBD2,TRBV4-2,TRBJ2-1,-,TGTGCCAGCAGCGCCATACTAGCGGGGGGACCGAATGAGCAGTTCTTC,CASSAILAGGPNEQFF
-,TRBV6-1,TRBJ1-5,-,TGTGCCAGCAACGAAGGAGGGTATCAGCCCCAGCATTTT,CASNEGGYQPQHF
-,TRBV5-1,TRBJ2-6,-,TGCGCCAGCAGGTCTGACAGTTCCTCTGGGGCCAACGTCCTGACTTTC,CASRSDSSSGANVLTF
TRBD2,TRBV29-1,TRBJ2-3,-,TGCAGCGTTGATAGGTTGCCTAGCGGGCTCCTTAGCACAGATACGCAGTATTTT,CSVDRLPSGLLSTDTQYF
TRBD1,TRBV15,TRBJ1-2,-,TGTGCCACCAGCAGACCCGGGACAGTTTATGGCTACACCTTC,CATSRPGTVYGYTF
TRBD2,TRBV5-1,TRBJ2-7,-,TGCGCCAGCCGTACTAGCGACAGCTCCGGGCAGTACTTC,CASRTSDSSGQYF
TRBD1,TRBV5-4,TRBJ1-6,few,TGTGCCAGCAGCTTGGTCCCCGGGACAGGAAATTCACCCCTCCACTTT,CASSLVPGTGNSPLHF